The present T cell receptor beta chain was sequenced within a study of blood T cell dynamics during melanoma immunotherapy. Study context: Metastatic melanoma patients received first-line pembrolizumab or nivolumab plus ipilimumab.

A fixed DNA input of about 350 ng was used per bulk PBMC sample. The assay was immunoSEQ multiplex PCR, and TCRdb's table has in-frame clones only and misses some. The sample holds thousands of clones, over 75% seen once. Specified time point: week 3, after first cycle of checkpoint inhibitor. Samples come from before therapy and from week 3 after the first blockade cycle. At 12 weeks after first infusion, RECIST 1.1 defined response for most patients. The sequenced sample was blood, obtained from a patient treated with checkpoint blockade. The clonotype comes from a human donor with melanoma.

In DNA, the CDR3 is TGTGCCTGGAGTGTTACAGGGCGTTCAAATCAGCCCCAGCATTTT. Its translation is CAWSVTGRSNQPQHF. The V and J genes are TRBV30 and TRBJ1-5; a weak D match, TRBD1 (6 bases). The CDR3 sequence is 15 residues long. In germline, CDR1 is GTSNPN, CDR2 SVGIG (reference sequence). V shed 0 bases and J shed 4 bases, with 13 bases lying between them.